These 20 T cell receptor beta chains came from one sample sequenced in a study of T cells after yellow fever vaccination. From the 5' RACE reads, TCRdb called clonotypes with MiXCR, one entry per CDR3 protein. The sample records 300,000 or so distinct CDR3 sequences, less than 9.5% being singletons. This specimen consisted of CD4+ T cells sorted from PBMCs, obtained 5 days after the yellow fever booster vaccination. These receptors all stem from a man aged 18 to 30 who received the YFV17D yellow fever vaccine.

This clonotype has just a few counts. The J gene is TRBJ2-5, the V gene TRBV5-1; 9 bases are a match to TRBD2. J gave up 1 base and V 0 bases, and 7 bases lay outside the gene matches. The germline gives CDR1 SGHRS, CDR2 YFSETQ. CDR3 size: 17 residues. The CDR3 nucleotides read TGCGCCAGCAGCTTGGTTCGAGCGGGGGGCACCCAAGAGACCCAGTACTTC. It specifies CASSLVRAGGTQETQYF.

Many counts were recorded for this clonotype. The CDR3 DNA sequence: TGTGCCAGCTCCTCTACAGGGGGCTACGAGCAGTACTTC. It encodes CASSSTGGYEQYF. V and J are TRBV18 and TRBJ2-7; 8 bases match TRBD1. CDR3 size: 13 residues. Germline CDR1 reads KGHSH; CDR2 reads LQKENI. The V gene end was trimmed by 6 bases and the J gene end by 3 bases; junction bases not matched to a gene: 4. The full variable domain, its missing parts supplied by reference TRBV18 and TRBJ2-7, is NAGVMQNPRHLVRRRGQEARLRCSPMKGHSHVYWYRQLPEEGLKFMVYLQKENIIDESGMPKERFSAEFPKEGPSILRIQQVVRGDSAAYFCASSSTGGYEQYFGPGTRLTVT.

The chain has TRBV20-1 and TRBJ2-2, with D possibly TRBD2 on 6 matching bases. Deletions cut 6 bases from V and 3 bases from J, with 20 bases between. The CDR3 totals 16 residues. Germline CDR1 is DFQATT and CDR2 is SNEGSKA (reference sequence). The CDR3 DNA sequence: TGCAGTGCACATAACGATGGGGGGACCGACACCGGGGAGCTGTTTTTT. It encodes CSAHNDGGTDTGELFF.

This clonotype was seen ten or more times. V gene TRBV12-3 or TRBV12-4 combines with J gene TRBJ2-1, with TRBD2 matching over 10 bases. The trim removed 3 bases at V and 7 bases at J, leaving 9 bases unmatched. The CDR3 covers 16 residues. The CDR3 is CASSFLTSGLRNEQFF. CDR3 DNA sequence: TGTGCCAGCAGTTTTCTGACTAGCGGGTTAAGAAATGAGCAGTTCTTC.

A few counts support this clonotype. The genes are TRBV20-1 and TRBJ2-2; TRBD2 matches at 10 bases. The CDR3 spans 18 residues. V gave up 6 bases and J gave up 0 bases; unmatched junction bases: 13. Germline-derived CDR1 and CDR2 are DFQATT and SNEGSKA (reference sequence). The CDR3 nucleotides are TGCAGTGCAAGCCCGTCGGGTAGCGGGGGGACGAACACCGGGGAGCTGTTTTTT. Translation: CSASPSGSGGTNTGELFF.

The chain employs TRBV9 and TRBJ2-5; 10 positions match TRBD1. Germline CDR1 and CDR2: SGDLS and YYNGEE. CDR3 length: 16 residues. With 4 bases clipped from V and 1 base from J, the junction kept 7 bases outside the gene matches. The CDR3 bases are TGTGCCAGCAGCTCGCCGGGACAGGGGTCCCAAGAGACCCAGTACTTC. Translated: CASSSPGQGSQETQYF.

The V and J genes are TRBV5-1 and TRBJ1-4; D might be TRBD1 (5 bases). CDR1 is SGHRS and CDR2 is YFSETQ in the germline V gene. V was clipped by 4 bases and J by 0 bases, with 13 bases between them. This CDR3 spans 16 amino acids. In DNA, the CDR3 is TGCGCCAGCAGCAGGACAAGTGGGGCAACTAATGAAAAACTGTTTTTT. This encodes CASSRTSGATNEKLFF.

This clonotype was seen more than once but under ten times. The CDR3 region is CASSSGQPGGYGYTF. The CDR3 DNA reads as TGTGCCAGCAGCTCAGGACAGCCCGGGGGATATGGCTACACCTTC. The chain carries TRBV7-3 and TRBJ1-2; the D gene is possibly TRBD1 (6 bases). The CDR3 is 15 residues long. Germline CDR1 SGHTA, CDR2 FQGTGA. V was pared by 4 bases and J by 5 bases, with 17 bases between. The whole variable domain, filled in from reference TRBV7-3 and TRBJ1-2, reads GAGVSQTPSNKVTEKGKYVELRCDPISGHTALYWYRQSLGQGPEFLIYFQGTGAADDSGLPNDRFFAVRPEGSVSTLKIQRTERGDSAVYLCASSSGQPGGYGYTFGSGTRLTVV.

V usage is TRBV19 and J usage is TRBJ1-3, with TRBD1 matching 7 bases. The CDR3 runs to 14 residues. CDR1 and CDR2 (germline): LNHDA, SQIVND (reference sequence). Trimming at V came to 8 bases and at J to 4 bases, leaving 8 bases not matched to a gene. CDR3 nucleotide sequence: TGTGCCAGTGTACACAGGGGTGCCGGAAACACCATATATTTT. This translates into CASVHRGAGNTIYF. Full variable domain (outside the CDR3, taken from reference TRBV19 and TRBJ1-3): DGGITQSPKYLFRKEGQNVTLSCEQNLNHDAMYWYRQDPGQGLRLIYYSQIVNDFQKGDIAEGYSVSREKKESFPLTVTSAQKNPTAFYLCASVHRGAGNTIYFGEGSWLTVV.

There are many counts of this clonotype. The chain carries TRBV12-3 or TRBV12-4 and TRBJ1-6; no reliable D call. The V end lost 3 bases, the J end lost 0 bases, and 3 bases lay between the germline ends. CDR3 length equals 14 residues. The CDR3 DNA reads as TGTGCCAGCAGTTTCAGCTCCTATAATTCACCCCTCCACTTT. Amino acid sequence: CASSFSSYNSPLHF.

This clonotype was found a few times. The chain couples TRBV19 to TRBJ1-5, with D uncertain. The germline V gene has CDR1 LNHDA and CDR2 SQIVND (reference sequence). V was cut by 1 base and J by 9 bases, with 16 bases left in between. This CDR3 comprises 15 residues. The CDR3 here is CASSIVDTLLRPQHF. In DNA, the CDR3 is TGTGCCAGTAGTATAGTTGACACCCTATTGAGGCCCCAGCATTTT.

The sample holds a few counts of this clonotype. The chain employs TRBV18 and TRBJ2-7, with 11 bases lining up with TRBD2. The CDR3 has 16 amino acids. Losses at the gene ends were 3 bases for V and 7 bases for J; bases not matched to a gene: 11. Germline V gives CDR1 KGHSH, CDR2 LQKENI. CDR3 in amino acids: CASSPDFSGGAGEQYF. The CDR3 nucleotides read TGTGCCAGCTCACCTGACTTTAGCGGGGGGGCAGGAGAGCAGTACTTC.

This clonotype was seen more than once but under ten times. The chain employs TRBV6-5 and TRBJ1-1; perhaps TRBD1 as D (6 bases). V gave up 6 bases and J gave up 6 bases, with 11 bases separating them. The germline V gene has CDR1 MNHEY and CDR2 SVGAGI. The CDR3 has 12 amino acids. CDR3 bases: TGTGCCAGCAGGTTACAGGGAGCTGAAGCTTTCTTT. Translated: CASRLQGAEAFF.

This clonotype was seen a handful of times. The chain carries TRBV9 and TRBJ2-3; D not resolved. Germline V lookup: CDR1 SGDLS, CDR2 YYNGEE. The CDR3 extends over 17 amino acids. The V end lost 3 bases, the J end lost 0 bases, and 17 bases lay between the germline ends. The DNA for the CDR3 is TGTGCCAGCAGCGCCCATACCCCTCCTTCTAGCACAGATACGCAGTATTTT. Amino acids: CASSAHTPPSSTDTQYF.

In this sample, this clonotype turned up many times. The chain links TRBV5-6 to TRBJ2-3; tentatively, D is TRBD1 (5 bases). Looked up from germline, CDR1 is SGHDT and CDR2 is YYEEEE. The V gene lost 5 bases and the J gene lost 8 bases, with 12 bases spanning the gap. This CDR3 contains 12 residues. This CDR3 is CASRSDRTTQYF. DNA of the CDR3: TGTGCCAGCAGATCTGACAGAACTACGCAGTATTTT.

This clonotype showed up just a few times. The V call is TRBV15, the J call TRBJ2-2, with D hard to call. Trimming removed 4 bases from V and 7 bases from J, with 7 bases in between. Germline CDR1 and CDR2: LNHNV and YYDKDF (reference sequence). CDR3 length equals 12 residues. The CDR3 reads CATSKYVGELFF. The CDR3 DNA is TGTGCCACCAGCAAGTACGTCGGGGAGCTGTTTTTT.

This clonotype was recorded at least ten times. The chain carries TRBV6-6 and TRBJ2-1; D unresolved. There are 17 residues in the CDR3. V shed 0 bases and J shed 0 bases, with 12 bases lying between them. Germline lookup yields CDR1 MNHNY and CDR2 SVGAGI (reference sequence). CDR3: CASSYSKIAYSYNEQFF. The CDR3, as DNA: TGTGCCAGCAGTTACTCGAAAATTGCCTACTCCTACAATGAGCAGTTCTTC.

The table lists this clonotype with a few counts. The V and J genes are TRBV10-3 and TRBJ1-1; TRBD1 might be the D (5 bases). This CDR3 comprises 15 residues. Deletions cut 0 bases from V and 4 bases from J, with 12 bases between. The germline gives CDR1 ENHRY, CDR2 SYGVKD. The CDR3 here is CAISESGARGTEAFF. The CDR3 DNA sequence: TGTGCCATCAGTGAGTCAGGGGCAAGGGGCACTGAAGCTTTCTTT.

This clonotype was detected a few times. This chain links TRBV5-1 with TRBJ2-2, with D perhaps TRBD1 (6 bases). Germline values: CDR1 SGHRS, CDR2 YFSETQ. The CDR3 has 15 amino acids. V lost 0 bases and J 4 bases, leaving 10 bases between the germline ends. CDR3 in amino acids: CASSLGTVVTGELFF. The CDR3 DNA reads TGCGCCAGCAGCTTGGGGACAGTCGTCACCGGGGAGCTGTTTTTT.

This clonotype was counted ten times or more. The chain employs TRBV18 and TRBJ2-5; 8 bases match TRBD1. The CDR3 extends over 15 amino acids. Germline lookup yields CDR1 KGHSH and CDR2 LQKENI. The V gene end was trimmed by 2 bases and the J gene end by 4 bases; junction bases not matched to a gene: 6. In nucleotides, the CDR3 is TGTGCCAGCTCACCAAGGACAGGGAAAGGAGAGACCCAGTACTTC. Its translation is CASSPRTGKGETQYF. The full variable domain, with the rest looked up from reference TRBV18 and TRBJ2-5, is NAGVMQNPRHLVRRRGQEARLRCSPMKGHSHVYWYRQLPEEGLKFMVYLQKENIIDESGMPKERFSAEFPKEGPSILRIQQVVRGDSAAYFCASSPRTGKGETQYFGPGTRLLVL.